These T cell receptor beta chains were read from a single sample in a study of tumour-infiltrating T cells in Burkitt lymphoma. Clones were read by immunoSEQ multiplex PCR, and TCRdb kept only the in-frame ones, dropping some. This sample carries 7,500 to 9,500 clones, approximately 65% of them seen once, and the ten largest clones take just over 5.5%. The sequenced sample was tumor tissue. The receptors originated from a human donor with diffuse large B-cell lymphoma. Both conserved end residues are part of each CDR3. D genes are given only for firm matches. Size is omitted from some rows. Given values are once, few, many or a class for expanded clones.

CDR3 DNA: TGTGCCATCAGGGACAGGAGCGGAAACACCATATATTTT
CDR3 protein: CAIRDRSGNTIYF
J gene: TRBJ1-3
clone size: NA
V gene: TRBV10-3
D gene: TRBD1

CDR3 DNA: TGTGCCAGCTCACCCGGGGATTCACCCCTCCACTTT
CDR3 protein: CASSPGDSPLHF
J gene: TRBJ1-6
clone size: NA
V gene: TRBV18
D gene: NA

CDR3 DNA: TGTGCCAGCAGCTTGCACGGCCTAGAGGGGGAAGCTTTCTTT
CDR3 protein: CASSLHGLEGEAFF
J gene: TRBJ1-1
clone size: NA
V gene: TRBV7-9
D gene: NA

CDR3 DNA: TGTGCCAGCAGCTCCCTACTAGCGGTTGAGCAGTTCTTC
CDR3 protein: CASSSLLAVEQFF
J gene: TRBJ2-1
clone size: NA
V gene: TRBV7-8
D gene: TRBD2

CDR3 DNA: TGTGCCTGGAGTGGTTTCCAGGGAGGAGCTGAAAAACTGTTTTTT
CDR3 protein: CAWSGFQGGAEKLFF
J gene: TRBJ1-4
clone size: NA
V gene: TRBV30
D gene: NA

CDR3 DNA: TGTGCCATCAGTACCACTTCCCCGAGCAATGAGCAGTTCTTC
CDR3 protein: CAISTTSPSNEQFF
J gene: TRBJ2-1
clone size: NA
V gene: TRBV10-3
D gene: NA

CDR3 DNA: TGTGCCAGCAGCCACGACGATTCTGAAGCTTTCTTT
CDR3 protein: CASSHDDSEAFF
J gene: TRBJ1-1
clone size: NA
V gene: TRBV5-6
D gene: NA

CDR3 DNA: TGTGCCAGTAGTATAGCAGGGCAGGGGAGCGAGAATGAGCAGTTCTTC
CDR3 protein: CASSIAGQGSENEQFF
J gene: TRBJ2-1
clone size: NA
V gene: TRBV19
D gene: NA

CDR3 DNA: TGTGCCTGGAGAGGCTTCCTGGACAGGGGGCGCGACTATGGCTACACCTTC
CDR3 protein: CAWRGFLDRGRDYGYTF
J gene: TRBJ1-2
clone size: NA
V gene: TRBV30
D gene: TRBD1

CDR3 DNA: TGTGCCAGCAGCTTAGTTTCGGACCAAGAGACCCAGTACTTC
CDR3 protein: CASSLVSDQETQYF
J gene: TRBJ2-5
clone size: NA
V gene: TRBV7-9
D gene: NA

CDR3 DNA: TGTGCCTGGAGTGCGGACACTGAAGCTTTCTTT
CDR3 protein: CAWSADTEAFF
J gene: TRBJ1-1
clone size: NA
V gene: TRBV30
D gene: NA

CDR3 DNA: TGTGCCAGCAGCTTAGGGGGACTGATACAAGAGACCCAGTACTTC
CDR3 protein: CASSLGGLIQETQYF
J gene: TRBJ2-5
clone size: NA
V gene: TRBV7-9
D gene: NA

CDR3 DNA: TGTGCCAGCAGCTTGAAACCTGAAGCTTTCTTT
CDR3 protein: CASSLKPEAFF
J gene: TRBJ1-1
clone size: NA
V gene: TRBV5-8
D gene: NA

CDR3 DNA: TGCGCCAGCAGTGACCCCGGACAGAATGAAAAACTGTTTTTT
CDR3 protein: CASSDPGQNEKLFF
J gene: TRBJ1-4
clone size: NA
V gene: TRBV10-2
D gene: NA

CDR3 DNA: TGTGCCAGCAGCTTGGCCCCAGGGAGAACCTACGAGCAGTACTTC
CDR3 protein: CASSLAPGRTYEQYF
J gene: TRBJ2-7
clone size: NA
V gene: TRBV5-6
D gene: NA

CDR3 DNA: TGTGCCATCAGTGAAGGGAACACTGAAGCTTTCTTT
CDR3 protein: CAISEGNTEAFF
J gene: TRBJ1-1
clone size: NA
V gene: TRBV10-3
D gene: NA

CDR3 DNA: TGTGCCAGCAGCTTAGCGCAGCTGGGACGGTACGAGCAGTACTTC
CDR3 protein: CASSLAQLGRYEQYF
J gene: TRBJ2-7
clone size: NA
V gene: TRBV7-6
D gene: NA

CDR3 DNA: TGTGCCAGCAGTCGGGACAGAACTAATGAAAAACTGTTTTTT
CDR3 protein: CASSRDRTNEKLFF
J gene: TRBJ1-4
clone size: NA
V gene: TRBV4-2
D gene: TRBD1

CDR3 DNA: TGTGCCAGCACCCGGACGGGTAACACTGAAGCTTTCTTT
CDR3 protein: CASTRTGNTEAFF
J gene: TRBJ1-1
clone size: NA
V gene: TRBV5-6
D gene: NA

CDR3 DNA: TGTGCCATCACCAGGACAGGGCGGGAAGGCTACACCTTC
CDR3 protein: CAITRTGREGYTF
J gene: TRBJ1-2
clone size: few
V gene: TRBV10-3
D gene: TRBD1

CDR3 DNA: TGTGCCAGCAGCTCACTAAAGACAGGGCGGACGCAGTATTTT
CDR3 protein: CASSSLKTGRTQYF
J gene: TRBJ2-3
clone size: NA
V gene: TRBV7-6
D gene: TRBD1